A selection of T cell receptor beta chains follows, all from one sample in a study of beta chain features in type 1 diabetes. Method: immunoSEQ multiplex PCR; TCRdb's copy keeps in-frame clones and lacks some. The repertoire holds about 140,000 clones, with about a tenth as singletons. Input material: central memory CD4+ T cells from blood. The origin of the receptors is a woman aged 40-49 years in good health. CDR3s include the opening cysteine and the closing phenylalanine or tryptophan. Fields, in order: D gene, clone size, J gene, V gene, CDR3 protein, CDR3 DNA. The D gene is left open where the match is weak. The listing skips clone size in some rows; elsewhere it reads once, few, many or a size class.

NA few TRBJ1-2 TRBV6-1 CASSFISSYGYTF TGTGCCAGCAGTTTTATATCTTCCTATGGCTACACCTTC
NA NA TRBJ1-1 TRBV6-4 CASSDSVGNTEAFF TGTGCCAGCAGTGATTCCGTCGGGAACACTGAAGCTTTCTTT
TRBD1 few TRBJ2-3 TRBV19 CATGTGWGTDTQYF TGTGCCACCGGGACAGGGTGGGGCACAGATACGCAGTATTTT
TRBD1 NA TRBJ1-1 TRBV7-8 CASSFDTLRDSFVNTEAFF TGTGCCAGCAGCTTCGACACACTCCGGGACAGCTTCGTGAACACTGAAGCTTTCTTT
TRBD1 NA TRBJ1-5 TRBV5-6 CASSSDRGSGNQPQHF TGTGCCAGCAGCTCTGACAGGGGATCAGGCAATCAGCCCCAGCATTTT
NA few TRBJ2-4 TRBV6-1 CASSDGGMHNIQYF TGTGCCAGCAGTGACGGAGGGATGCACAACATTCAGTACTTC
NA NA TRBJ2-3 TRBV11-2 CASSLGRGDTQYF TGTGCCAGCAGCTTAGGGCGGGGAGATACGCAGTATTTT
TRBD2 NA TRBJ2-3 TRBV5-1 CASSSQRGGDTQYF TGCGCCAGCAGCTCTCAGCGGGGTGGGGATACGCAGTATTTT
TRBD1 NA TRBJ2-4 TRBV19 CATVDRGDKNIQYF TGTGCCACCGTTGACAGGGGCGACAAAAACATTCAGTACTTC
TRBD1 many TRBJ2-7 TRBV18 CASSPQTGTGNYEQYF TGTGCCAGCTCACCTCAGACAGGGACAGGGAACTACGAGCAGTACTTC
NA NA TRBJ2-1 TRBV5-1 CASSPLGSSYNEQFF TGCGCCAGCAGCCCCTTGGGGAGCTCCTACAATGAGCAGTTCTTC
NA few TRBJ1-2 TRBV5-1 CASSFGQSNYGYTF TGCGCCAGCAGCTTCGGACAGAGTAACTATGGCTACACCTTC
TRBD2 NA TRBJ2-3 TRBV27 CASRSGAPSTDTQYF TGTGCCAGCAGGAGCGGGGCCCCTAGCACAGATACGCAGTATTTT
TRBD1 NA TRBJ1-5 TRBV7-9 CASSHGTGVNQPQHF TGTGCCAGCAGCCACGGGACAGGGGTTAATCAGCCCCAGCATTTT
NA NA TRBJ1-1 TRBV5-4 CASSLPNTEAFF TGTGCCAGCAGCCTACCGAACACTGAAGCTTTCTTT
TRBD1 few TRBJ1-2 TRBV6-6 CASSPRQGNYGYTF TGTGCCAGCAGTCCCCGACAGGGAAACTATGGCTACACCTTC
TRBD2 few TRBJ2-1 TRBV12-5 CASGSTSGGAREQFF TGTGCTAGTGGCTCGACTAGCGGGGGGGCCCGGGAGCAGTTCTTC
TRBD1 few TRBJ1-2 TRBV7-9 CASSQNRGANYGYTF TGTGCCAGCAGCCAAAACAGGGGGGCTAACTATGGCTACACCTTC
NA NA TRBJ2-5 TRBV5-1 CASSAGMETQYF TGCGCCAGCAGCGCGGGCATGGAGACCCAGTACTTC
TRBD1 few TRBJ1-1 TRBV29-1 CSVDRGSNTEAFF TGCAGCGTTGACAGGGGGTCGAACACTGAAGCTTTCTTT
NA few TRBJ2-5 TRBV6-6 CASSLGGAWETQYF TGTGCCAGCTCCCTTGGGGGGGCATGGGAGACCCAGTACTTC
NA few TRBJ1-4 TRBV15 CATSRELWGDEKLFF TGTGCCACCAGCAGAGAACTTTGGGGAGATGAAAAACTGTTTTTT
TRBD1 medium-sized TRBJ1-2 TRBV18 CASSGQGIDGYTF TGTGCCAGCTCGGGACAGGGGATTGATGGCTACACCTTC
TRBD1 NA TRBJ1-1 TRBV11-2 CASSPRQGAPEAFF TGTGCCAGCAGCCCAAGACAGGGCGCCCCTGAAGCTTTCTTT
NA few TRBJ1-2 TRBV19 CASSRNRDSGYTF TGTGCCAGTAGTAGAAACCGGGACTCTGGCTACACCTTC
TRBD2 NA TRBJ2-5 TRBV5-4 CASSRGLAGRGVQETQYF TGTGCCAGCAGCCGCGGACTAGCGGGGAGGGGCGTCCAAGAGACCCAGTACTTC
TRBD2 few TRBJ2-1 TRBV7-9 CASSLSGLAGDEQFF TGTGCCAGCAGCTTAAGTGGACTAGCGGGGGACGAGCAGTTCTTC
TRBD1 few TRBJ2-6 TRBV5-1 CASRMGQGAPSGANVLTF TGCGCCAGCAGAATGGGACAGGGGGCCCCCTCTGGGGCCAACGTCCTGACTTTC
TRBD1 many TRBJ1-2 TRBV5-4 CASSWDRDSGGYTF TGTGCCAGCAGCTGGGACAGGGATAGCGGTGGCTACACCTTC
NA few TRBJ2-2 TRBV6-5 CASSRQPTGELFF TGTGCCAGCAGTAGACAGCCCACCGGGGAGCTGTTTTTT
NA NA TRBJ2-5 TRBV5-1 CASSLAEETQYF TGCGCCAGCAGCTTGGCCGAAGAGACCCAGTACTTC
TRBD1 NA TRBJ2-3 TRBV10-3 CASSLPGQRQYF TGTGCCAGCAGCCTACCGGGACAGCGTCAGTATTTT
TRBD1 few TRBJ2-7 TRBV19 CASSIKDRGRKQYF TGTGCCAGTAGTATAAAGGACAGGGGGCGTAAGCAGTACTTC
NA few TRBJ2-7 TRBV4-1 CASSQGYLSGEQYF TGCGCCAGCAGCCAAGGGTACTTATCGGGCGAGCAGTACTTC
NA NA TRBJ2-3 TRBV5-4 CASSLVGGDTQYF TGTGCCAGCAGCTTGGTCGGAGGGGATACGCAGTATTTT
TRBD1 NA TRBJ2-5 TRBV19 CASTDRGGPETQYF TGTGCCAGTACCGACAGGGGGGGCCCGGAGACCCAGTACTTC
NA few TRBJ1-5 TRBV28 CASSNRVGLINQPQHF TGTGCCAGCAGTAACAGGGTGGGCTTGATAAATCAGCCCCAGCATTTT
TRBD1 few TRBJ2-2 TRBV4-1 CASSHRTGFGGAGELFF TGCGCCAGCAGCCACCGGACAGGGTTCGGAGGGGCCGGGGAGCTGTTTTTT
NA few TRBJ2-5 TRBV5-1 CASSSYLRGQETQYF TGCGCCAGCAGCTCCTATCTGCGGGGACAAGAGACCCAGTACTTC
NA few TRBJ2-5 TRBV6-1 CASSSSYQGGTQYF TGTGCCAGCAGTTCCTCCTACCAAGGCGGGACCCAGTACTTC
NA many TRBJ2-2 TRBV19 CASKRGLGNTGELFF TGTGCCAGTAAGAGGGGACTCGGGAACACCGGGGAGCTGTTTTTT
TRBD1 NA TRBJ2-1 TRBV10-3 CAISRQGGGNEQFF TGTGCCATCAGTCGACAGGGGGGAGGCAATGAGCAGTTCTTC
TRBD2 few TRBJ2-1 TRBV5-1 CASSLAATSGVVNEQFF TGCGCCAGCAGCTTGGCCGCGACTAGCGGGGTAGTCAATGAGCAGTTCTTC
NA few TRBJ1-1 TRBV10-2 CASSPTGRTEAFF TGCGCCAGCAGCCCGACGGGTCGGACTGAAGCTTTCTTT
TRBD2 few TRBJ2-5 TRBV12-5 CASGIAGQETQYF TGTGCTAGTGGCATAGCGGGGCAAGAGACCCAGTACTTC
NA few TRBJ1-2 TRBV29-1 CSVSGEGSYTF TGCAGCGTTTCAGGGGAGGGGAGCTACACCTTC
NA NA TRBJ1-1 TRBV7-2 CASSLMRTDTEAFF TGTGCCAGCAGCCTCATGAGGACAGACACTGAAGCTTTCTTT
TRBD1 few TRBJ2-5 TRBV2 CASSGTVKETQYF TGTGCCAGCAGCGGGACAGTAAAAGAGACCCAGTACTTC
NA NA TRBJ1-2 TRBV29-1 CSVEDPLVGGYTF TGCAGCGTTGAAGATCCCCTAGTGGGGGGGTACACCTTC
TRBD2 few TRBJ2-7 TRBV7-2 CASSSQSGTRRTEQYF TGTGCCAGCAGCTCTCAATCCGGGACTAGGAGAACCGAGCAGTACTTC
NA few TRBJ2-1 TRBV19 CASNTGTSSYNEQFF TGTGCCAGTAACACAGGGACCAGCTCCTACAATGAGCAGTTCTTC